These T cell receptor beta chains were read from a single sample in a study of metastatic and nonmetastatic thyroid tumors. TCRdb re-analyzed the PCR reads using MiXCR. The data hold approximately 5,200 clones, with about 35% observed a single time. Sequencing was done on a sample of adjacent normal tissue. Receptor source: a female donor with papillary thyroid cancer or a benign thyroid nodule (not recorded which). Some clones in this sample may be carry-over from other donors' samples. CDR3s include the opening cysteine and the closing phenylalanine or tryptophan. D genes are given only for firm matches. Not every row has a clone size; where given, it reads once, few, many or a size class.

D gene: NA
clone size: NA
J gene: TRBJ1-1
V gene: TRBV11-3
CDR3 DNA: TGTGCCAGCAGCCCCGACAGCTATGAAGCTTTCTTT
CDR3 protein: CASSPDSYEAFF

D gene: NA
clone size: large
J gene: TRBJ2-3
V gene: TRBV20-1
CDR3 DNA: TGCAGTGCCCGAGGGAGGGGGGCGCATACGCAGTATTTT
CDR3 protein: CSARGRGAHTQYF

D gene: NA
clone size: few
J gene: TRBJ2-7
V gene: TRBV5-1
CDR3 DNA: TGCGCCAGCAGCTGGGGGGGGGCGCAGGAGCAGTACTTC
CDR3 protein: CASSWGGAQEQYF

D gene: NA
clone size: NA
J gene: TRBJ2-7
V gene: TRBV7-8
CDR3 DNA: TGTGCCAGCAGCTTAGAGGCGCGGCTTAGGCAGTACTTC
CDR3 protein: CASSLEARLRQYF

D gene: NA
clone size: few
J gene: TRBJ1-2
V gene: TRBV6-2/TRBV6-3
CDR3 DNA: TGTGCCAGCAGTTACTTCGGACCGTCCTATGGCTACACCTTC
CDR3 protein: CASSYFGPSYGYTF

D gene: NA
clone size: few
J gene: TRBJ1-2
V gene: TRBV6-1
CDR3 DNA: TGTGCCAGCAGTAAGGCTGACTATGGCTACACCTTC
CDR3 protein: CASSKADYGYTF

D gene: NA
clone size: few
J gene: TRBJ1-2
V gene: TRBV6-1
CDR3 DNA: TGTGCCAGCAGTGAATATCTTGGGGGCGCGAATGGCTACACCTTC
CDR3 protein: CASSEYLGGANGYTF

D gene: NA
clone size: NA
J gene: TRBJ1-1
V gene: TRBV27
CDR3 DNA: TGTGCCAGCAGCCGGACAGTTAACACTGAAGCTTTCTTT
CDR3 protein: CASSRTVNTEAFF

D gene: NA
clone size: few
J gene: TRBJ2-3
V gene: TRBV10-3
CDR3 DNA: TGTGCCATCAGTGGTCAGGGGAATACGCAGTATTTT
CDR3 protein: CAISGQGNTQYF

D gene: NA
clone size: few
J gene: TRBJ1-1
V gene: TRBV6-4
CDR3 DNA: TGTGCCAGCAGTTCATACACTGAAGCTTTCTTT
CDR3 protein: CASSSYTEAFF

D gene: NA
clone size: NA
J gene: TRBJ1-1
V gene: TRBV12-3/TRBV12-4
CDR3 DNA: TGTGCTAGCAGTTTGATCGGTTCCTCGGGACTCACGAACACTGAAGCTTTCTTT
CDR3 protein: CASSLIGSSGLTNTEAFF

D gene: NA
clone size: medium-sized
J gene: TRBJ2-4
V gene: TRBV11-2
CDR3 DNA: TGTGCCAGCAGCTTTACAGAGTTAGCCAAAAACATTCAGTACTTC
CDR3 protein: CASSFTELAKNIQYF

D gene: NA
clone size: few
J gene: TRBJ1-2
V gene: TRBV6-1
CDR3 DNA: TGTGCCACCTACCGGGGATCCAGCTATGGCTACACCTTC
CDR3 protein: CATYRGSSYGYTF

D gene: TRBD2
clone size: few
J gene: TRBJ2-3
V gene: TRBV10-3
CDR3 DNA: TGTGCCATCAGTGAGGGACTAGCAGGGGCAGATACGCAGTATTTT
CDR3 protein: CAISEGLAGADTQYF

D gene: NA
clone size: few
J gene: TRBJ1-1
V gene: TRBV2
CDR3 DNA: TGTGCCAGCGGGGCCAGACCGATGAACACTGAAGCTTTCTTT
CDR3 protein: CASGARPMNTEAFF

D gene: NA
clone size: few
J gene: TRBJ2-3
V gene: TRBV27
CDR3 DNA: TGTGCCAGCAGTTTAGAGGGGTTAGGCACAGATACGCAGTATTTT
CDR3 protein: CASSLEGLGTDTQYF

D gene: NA
clone size: NA
J gene: TRBJ1-4
V gene: TRBV20-1
CDR3 DNA: TGCAGTGCCCTGCCGGACAAGGGGGTAGGAAAACTGTTTTTT
CDR3 protein: CSALPDKGVGKLFF

D gene: TRBD2
clone size: few
J gene: TRBJ2-1
V gene: TRBV28
CDR3 DNA: TGTGCCAGCAGGGTATTGACTAGCGGGAGAATCAATGAGCAGTTCTTC
CDR3 protein: CASRVLTSGRINEQFF

D gene: NA
clone size: few
J gene: TRBJ1-2
V gene: TRBV19
CDR3 DNA: TGTGCCAGTAGTATGGGGTGGGACTATGGCTACACCTTC
CDR3 protein: CASSMGWDYGYTF

D gene: TRBD2
clone size: NA
J gene: TRBJ2-1
V gene: TRBV5-1
CDR3 DNA: TGCGCCAGCAGTAGCGGGAGTTTCAATGAGCAGTTCTTC
CDR3 protein: CASSSGSFNEQFF